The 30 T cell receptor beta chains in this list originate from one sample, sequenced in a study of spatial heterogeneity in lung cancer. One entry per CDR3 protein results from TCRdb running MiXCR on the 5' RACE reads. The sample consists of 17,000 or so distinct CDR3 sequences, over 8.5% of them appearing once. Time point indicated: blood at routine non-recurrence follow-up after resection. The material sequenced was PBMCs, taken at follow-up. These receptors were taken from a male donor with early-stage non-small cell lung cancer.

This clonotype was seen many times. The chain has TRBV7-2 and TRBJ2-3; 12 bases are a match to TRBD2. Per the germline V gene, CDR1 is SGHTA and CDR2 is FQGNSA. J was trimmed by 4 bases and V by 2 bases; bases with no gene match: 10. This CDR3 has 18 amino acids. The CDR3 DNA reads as TGTGCCAGCAGCTTATCTAGCGGGGGGGCCAGAGGGGCAGATACGCAGTATTTT. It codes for CASSLSSGGARGADTQYF.

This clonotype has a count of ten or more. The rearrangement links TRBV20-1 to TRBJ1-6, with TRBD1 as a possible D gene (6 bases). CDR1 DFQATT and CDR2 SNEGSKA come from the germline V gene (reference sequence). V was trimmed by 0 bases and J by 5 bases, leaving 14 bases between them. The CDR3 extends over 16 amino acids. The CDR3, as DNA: TGCAGTGCTAGAGATCTTACAAAGGGGGATAATTCACCCCTCCACTTT. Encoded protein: CSARDLTKGDNSPLHF.

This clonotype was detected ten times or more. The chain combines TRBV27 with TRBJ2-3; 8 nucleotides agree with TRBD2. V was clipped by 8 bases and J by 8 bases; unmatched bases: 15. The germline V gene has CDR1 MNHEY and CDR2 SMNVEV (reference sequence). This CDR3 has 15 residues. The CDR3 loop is CASPPSSGGYSTQYF. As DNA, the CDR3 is TGTGCCAGCCCCCCCTCCAGCGGGGGTTATAGTACGCAGTATTTT.

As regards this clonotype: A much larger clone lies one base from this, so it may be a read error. Written as DNA, the CDR3 is TGTGTCATCACCGTGGACAGGGCGGGCTACGAGCAGTACTTC. Amino acids: CVITVDRAGYEQYF. The gene calls are TRBV10-3 and TRBJ2-7; TRBD1 aligns across 8 bases. Germline values: CDR1 ENHRY, CDR2 SYGVKD. The CDR3 is 14 amino acids.

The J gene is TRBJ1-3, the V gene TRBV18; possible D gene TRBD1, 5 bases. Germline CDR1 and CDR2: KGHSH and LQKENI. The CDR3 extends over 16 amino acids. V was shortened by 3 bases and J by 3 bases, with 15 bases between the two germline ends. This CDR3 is CASSPGLTRSGNTIYF. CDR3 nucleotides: TGTGCCAGCTCACCGGGACTCACACGTAGTGGAAACACCATATATTTT.

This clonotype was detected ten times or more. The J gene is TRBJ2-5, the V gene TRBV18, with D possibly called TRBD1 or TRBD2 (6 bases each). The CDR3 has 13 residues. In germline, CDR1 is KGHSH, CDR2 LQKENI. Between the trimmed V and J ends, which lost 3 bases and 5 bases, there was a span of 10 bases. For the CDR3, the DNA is TGTGCCAGCTCACCCGGGGGCGCGGAGACCCAGTACTTC. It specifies CASSPGGAETQYF. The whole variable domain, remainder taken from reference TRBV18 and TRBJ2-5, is NAGVMQNPRHLVRRRGQEARLRCSPMKGHSHVYWYRQLPEEGLKFMVYLQKENIIDESGMPKERFSAEFPKEGPSILRIQQVVRGDSAAYFCASSPGGAETQYFGPGTRLLVL.

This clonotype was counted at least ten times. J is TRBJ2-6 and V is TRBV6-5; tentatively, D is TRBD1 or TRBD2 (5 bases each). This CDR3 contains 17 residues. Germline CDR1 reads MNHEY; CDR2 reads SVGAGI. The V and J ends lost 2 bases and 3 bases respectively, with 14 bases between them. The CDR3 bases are TGTGCCAGCAGTTACCGGGGACCGGGCCGTGGGGCCAACGTCCTGACTTTC. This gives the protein CASSYRGPGRGANVLTF.

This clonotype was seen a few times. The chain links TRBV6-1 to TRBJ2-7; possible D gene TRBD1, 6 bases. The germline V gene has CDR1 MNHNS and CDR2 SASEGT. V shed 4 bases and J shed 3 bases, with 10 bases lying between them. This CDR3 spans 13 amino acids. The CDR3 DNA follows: TGTGCCAGCAGTGGAAACAGGGACTACGAGCAGTACTTC. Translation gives CASSGNRDYEQYF.

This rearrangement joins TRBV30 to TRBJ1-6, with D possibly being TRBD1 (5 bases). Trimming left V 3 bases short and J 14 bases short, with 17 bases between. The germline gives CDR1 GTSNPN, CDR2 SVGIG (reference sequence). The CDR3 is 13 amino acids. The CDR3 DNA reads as TGTGCCTGGAGACAACGGTCGGACATGTCCCTCCACTTT. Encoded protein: CAWRQRSDMSLHF.

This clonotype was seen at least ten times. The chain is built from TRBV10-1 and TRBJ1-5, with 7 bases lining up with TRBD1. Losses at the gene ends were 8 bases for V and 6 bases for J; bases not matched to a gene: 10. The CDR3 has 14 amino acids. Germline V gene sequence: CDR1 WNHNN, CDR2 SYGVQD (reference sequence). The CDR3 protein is CASHEEGAVQPQHF. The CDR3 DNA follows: TGCGCCAGCCACGAGGAGGGGGCGGTTCAGCCCCAGCATTTT.

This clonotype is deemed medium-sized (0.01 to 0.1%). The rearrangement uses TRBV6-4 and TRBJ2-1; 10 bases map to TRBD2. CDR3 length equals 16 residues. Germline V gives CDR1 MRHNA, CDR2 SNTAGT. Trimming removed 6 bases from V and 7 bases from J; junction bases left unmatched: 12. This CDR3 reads CASSLESGGGVNEQFF. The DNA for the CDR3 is TGTGCCAGCAGCCTGGAAAGCGGGGGGGGCGTGAATGAGCAGTTCTTC.

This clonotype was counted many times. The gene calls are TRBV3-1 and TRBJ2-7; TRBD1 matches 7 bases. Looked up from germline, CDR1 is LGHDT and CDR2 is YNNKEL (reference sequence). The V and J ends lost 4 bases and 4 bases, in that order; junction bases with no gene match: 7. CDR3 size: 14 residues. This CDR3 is CASSLTGPSYEQYF. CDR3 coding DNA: TGTGCCAGCAGCCTGACAGGGCCTTCTTACGAGCAGTACTTC.

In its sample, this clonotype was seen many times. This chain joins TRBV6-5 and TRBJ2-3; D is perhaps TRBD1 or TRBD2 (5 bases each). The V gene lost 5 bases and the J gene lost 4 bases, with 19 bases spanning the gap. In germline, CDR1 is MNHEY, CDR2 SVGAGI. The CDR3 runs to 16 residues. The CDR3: CASSLSGTAGSDTQYF. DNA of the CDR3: TGTGCCAGCAGTCTGTCCGGGACGGCGGGTTCAGATACGCAGTATTTT.

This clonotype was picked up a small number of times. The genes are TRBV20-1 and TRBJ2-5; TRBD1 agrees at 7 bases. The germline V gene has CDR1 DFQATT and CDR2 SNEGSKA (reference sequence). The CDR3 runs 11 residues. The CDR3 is CSGQTQETQYF. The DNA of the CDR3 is TGCTCGGGACAGACCCAAGAGACCCAGTACTTC.

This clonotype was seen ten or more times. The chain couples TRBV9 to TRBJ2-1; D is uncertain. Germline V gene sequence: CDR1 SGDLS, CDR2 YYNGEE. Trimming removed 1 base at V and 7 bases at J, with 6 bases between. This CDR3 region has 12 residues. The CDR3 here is CASSVIGNEQFF. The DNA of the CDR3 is TGTGCCAGCAGCGTAATAGGGAATGAGCAGTTCTTC.

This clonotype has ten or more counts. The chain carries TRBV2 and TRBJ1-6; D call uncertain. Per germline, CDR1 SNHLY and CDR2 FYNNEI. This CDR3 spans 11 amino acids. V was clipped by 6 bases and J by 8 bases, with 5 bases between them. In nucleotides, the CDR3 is TGTGCCAGCAGGGGTTATTCACCCCTCCACTTT. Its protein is CASRGYSPLHF.

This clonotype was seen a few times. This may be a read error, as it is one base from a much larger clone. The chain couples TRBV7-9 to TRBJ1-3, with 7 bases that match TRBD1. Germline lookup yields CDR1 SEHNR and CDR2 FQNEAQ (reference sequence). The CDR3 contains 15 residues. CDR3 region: CASSPWTGLGNTLYF. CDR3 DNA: TGTGCCAGCAGTCCGTGGACAGGTCTTGGAAACACCCTATATTTT.

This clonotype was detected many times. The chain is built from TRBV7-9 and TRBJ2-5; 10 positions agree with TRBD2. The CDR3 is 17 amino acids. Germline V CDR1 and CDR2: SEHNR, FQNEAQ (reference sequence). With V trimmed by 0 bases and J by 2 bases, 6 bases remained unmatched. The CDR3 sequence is CASSLALAGDLQETQYF. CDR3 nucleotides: TGTGCCAGCAGCTTAGCTCTAGCGGGAGACCTACAAGAGACCCAGTACTTC.

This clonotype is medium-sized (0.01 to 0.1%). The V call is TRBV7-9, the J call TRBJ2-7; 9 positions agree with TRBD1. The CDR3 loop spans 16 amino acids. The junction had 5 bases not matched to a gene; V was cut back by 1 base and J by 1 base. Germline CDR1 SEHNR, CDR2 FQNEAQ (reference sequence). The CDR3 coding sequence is TGTGCCAGCAGCTTAGATTTGGGACAGGGTTCCTACGAGCAGTACTTC. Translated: CASSLDLGQGSYEQYF.

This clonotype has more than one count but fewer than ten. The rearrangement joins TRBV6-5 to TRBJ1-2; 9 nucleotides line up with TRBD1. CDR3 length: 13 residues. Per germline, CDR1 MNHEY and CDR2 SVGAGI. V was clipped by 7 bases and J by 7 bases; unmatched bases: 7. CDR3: CASTRDRVLGYTF. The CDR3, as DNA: TGTGCCAGCACCCGGGACAGGGTTCTTGGCTACACCTTC.

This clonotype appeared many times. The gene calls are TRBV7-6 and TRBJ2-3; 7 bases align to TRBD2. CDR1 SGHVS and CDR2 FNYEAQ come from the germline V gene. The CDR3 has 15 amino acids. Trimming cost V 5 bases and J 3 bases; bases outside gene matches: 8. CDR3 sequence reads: CASSHRGGGTDTQYF. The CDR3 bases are TGTGCCAGCAGCCACCGGGGCGGGGGAACAGATACGCAGTATTTT.

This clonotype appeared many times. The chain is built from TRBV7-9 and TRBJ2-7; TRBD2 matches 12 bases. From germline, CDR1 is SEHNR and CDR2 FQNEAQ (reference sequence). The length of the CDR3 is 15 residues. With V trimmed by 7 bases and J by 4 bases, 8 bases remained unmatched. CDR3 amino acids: CASTPTSGSSYEQYF. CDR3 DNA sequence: TGTGCCAGCACCCCGACTAGCGGGAGCTCTTACGAGCAGTACTTC.

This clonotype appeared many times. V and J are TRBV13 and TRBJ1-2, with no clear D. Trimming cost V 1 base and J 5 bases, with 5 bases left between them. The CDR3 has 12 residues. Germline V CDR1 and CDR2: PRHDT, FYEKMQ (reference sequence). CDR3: CASSLDGYGYTF. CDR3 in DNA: TGTGCCAGCAGCTTAGATGGATATGGCTACACCTTC.

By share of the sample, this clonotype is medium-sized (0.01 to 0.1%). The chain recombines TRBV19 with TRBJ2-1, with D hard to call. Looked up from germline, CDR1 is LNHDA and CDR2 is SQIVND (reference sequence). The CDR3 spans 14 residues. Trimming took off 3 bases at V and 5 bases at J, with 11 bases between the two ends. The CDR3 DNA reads TGTGCCAGTAGTATGTATCCTTCGGACAATGAGCAGTTCTTC. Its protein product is CASSMYPSDNEQFF.

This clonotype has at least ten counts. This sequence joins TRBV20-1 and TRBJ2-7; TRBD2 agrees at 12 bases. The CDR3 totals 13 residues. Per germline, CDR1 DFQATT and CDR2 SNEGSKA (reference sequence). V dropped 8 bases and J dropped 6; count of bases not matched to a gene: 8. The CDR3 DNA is TGCAGTCCAAGACTAGCGGGAGTAGTCGAGCAGTACTTC. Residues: CSPRLAGVVEQYF.

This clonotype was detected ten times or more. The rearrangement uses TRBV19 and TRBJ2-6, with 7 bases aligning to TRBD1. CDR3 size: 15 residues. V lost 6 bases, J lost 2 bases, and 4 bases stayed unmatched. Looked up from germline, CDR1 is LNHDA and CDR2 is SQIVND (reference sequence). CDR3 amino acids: CASRLTGAGANVLTF. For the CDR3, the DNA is TGTGCCAGTAGACTTACAGGGGCTGGGGCCAACGTCCTGACTTTC.

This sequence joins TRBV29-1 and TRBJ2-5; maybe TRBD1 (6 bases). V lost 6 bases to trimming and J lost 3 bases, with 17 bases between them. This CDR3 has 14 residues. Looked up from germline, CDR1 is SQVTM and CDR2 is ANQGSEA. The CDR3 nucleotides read TGCAGCGTCGGAACAGGGTCGCTCGAAGAGACCCAGTACTTC. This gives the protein CSVGTGSLEETQYF.

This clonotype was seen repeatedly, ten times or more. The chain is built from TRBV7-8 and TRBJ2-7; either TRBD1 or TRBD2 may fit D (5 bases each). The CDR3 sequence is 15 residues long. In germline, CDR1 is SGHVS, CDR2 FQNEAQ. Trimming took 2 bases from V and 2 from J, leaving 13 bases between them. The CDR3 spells CASSLRRDRAYEQYF. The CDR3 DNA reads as TGTGCCAGCAGCTTAAGACGGGACCGTGCCTACGAGCAGTACTTC.

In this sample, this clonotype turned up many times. The CDR3 protein is CASNGPMNTEAFF. DNA for the CDR3: TGTGCCAGCAACGGTCCAATGAACACTGAAGCTTTCTTT. The chain links TRBV6-6 to TRBJ1-1; no clear D. V lost 7 bases to trimming and J lost 0 bases, with 9 bases between them. The CDR3 is 13 amino acids. The V gene's germline CDR1 is MNHNY and CDR2 SVGAGI (reference sequence).

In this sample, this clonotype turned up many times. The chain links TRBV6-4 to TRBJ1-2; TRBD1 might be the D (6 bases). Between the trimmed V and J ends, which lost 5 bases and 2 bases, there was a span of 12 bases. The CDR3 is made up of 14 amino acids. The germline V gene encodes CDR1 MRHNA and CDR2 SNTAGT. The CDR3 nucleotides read TGTGCCAGCAGTCCCGGAGGACAGAACTATGGCTACACCTTC. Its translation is CASSPGGQNYGYTF.